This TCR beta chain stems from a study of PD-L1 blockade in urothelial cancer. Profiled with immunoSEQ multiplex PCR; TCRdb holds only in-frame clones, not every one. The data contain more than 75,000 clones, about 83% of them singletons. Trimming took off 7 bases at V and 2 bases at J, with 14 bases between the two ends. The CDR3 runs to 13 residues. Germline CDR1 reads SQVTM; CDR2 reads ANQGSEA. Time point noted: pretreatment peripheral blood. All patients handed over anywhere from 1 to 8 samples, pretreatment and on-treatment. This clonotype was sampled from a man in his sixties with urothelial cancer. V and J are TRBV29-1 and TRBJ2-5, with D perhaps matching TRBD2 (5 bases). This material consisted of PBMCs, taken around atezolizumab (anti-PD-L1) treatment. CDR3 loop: CSAAGGLQETQYF. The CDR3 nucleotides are TGCAGCGCCGCGGGTGGGTTACAAGAGACCCAGTACTTC.